This T cell receptor (beta chain) was retrieved from a study of T-cell reconstitution after alpha-beta-depleted transplantation in children. Notes on the study in general: After one year, T-cell counts and TCRbeta diversity mostly came from new T cells. Some patients owed their high day-60 TCRbeta diversity to surviving recipient T cells and thymic progenitors. In patients about two months after transplant, alpha-beta T cells reportedly arose from several hundred expanded graft clones.

Unmatched junction bases numbered 8, after V lost 5 bases and J lost 6 bases. This CDR3 region has 15 residues. Preparation of the TCRbeta library involved a method that used unique molecular identifiers. TCRdb processed the PCR reads anew with MiXCR; each CDR3 protein has one entry. The data show hundreds of thousands of distinct CDR3 sequences, 10% to 15% seen once. This clonotype was observed many times. The antigen is undetermined. This specimen consisted of PBMCs, mostly from graft donor cells, obtained 360 days after TCRalphabeta/CD19-depleted stem cell transplant. The origin of this receptor is a male patient younger than 18 who had a stem cell transplant for acute myeloid leukemia, so the T cells may come from the graft donor. The chain carries TRBV12-3 or TRBV12-4 and TRBJ2-1; 9 bases align to TRBD2. CDR3 protein: CASSRSGRQFNEQFF. CDR3 DNA: TGTGCCAGCAGTCGAAGCGGGAGGCAGTTCAATGAGCAGTTCTTC.